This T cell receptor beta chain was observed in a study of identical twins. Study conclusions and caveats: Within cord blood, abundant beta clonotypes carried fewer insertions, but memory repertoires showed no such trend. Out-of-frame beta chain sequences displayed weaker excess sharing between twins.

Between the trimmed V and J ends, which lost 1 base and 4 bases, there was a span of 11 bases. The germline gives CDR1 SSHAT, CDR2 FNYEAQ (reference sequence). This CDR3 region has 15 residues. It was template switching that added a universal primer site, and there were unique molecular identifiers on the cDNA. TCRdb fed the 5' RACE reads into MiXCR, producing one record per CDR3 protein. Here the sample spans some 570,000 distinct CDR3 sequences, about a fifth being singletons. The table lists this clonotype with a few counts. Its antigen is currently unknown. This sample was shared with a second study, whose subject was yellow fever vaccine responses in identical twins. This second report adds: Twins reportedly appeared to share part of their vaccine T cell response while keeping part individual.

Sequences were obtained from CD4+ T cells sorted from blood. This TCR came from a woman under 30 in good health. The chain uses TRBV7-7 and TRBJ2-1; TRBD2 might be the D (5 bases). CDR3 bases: TGTGCCAGCAGCTTAGAACTAGTTCAATACAATGAGCAGTTCTTC. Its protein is CASSLELVQYNEQFF.